The rows below give T cell receptor beta chains drawn from one sample of a study of T cell responses to AZD1222 COVID-19 vaccine. Sequenced by immunoSEQ multiplex PCR; TCRdb stores in-frame clones only, minus some. Of 250,000 to 300,000 clones listed, around 93% are singletons. The material was peripheral blood, obtained 28 days after the second AZD1222 dose. The receptor source for this set is an adult who received the AZD1222 COVID-19 vaccine. The CDR3 runs from the conserved cysteine through the conserved F or W. The D gene is left open where the match is weak. Part of the rows lack a size; the others show once, few, many or a class for expanded clones.

DNA: TGTGCCATTCTACAGGGGAATGAGTATGGCTACACCTTC
CDR3: CAILQGNEYGYTF
V: TRBV10-3
D: TRBD1
size: -
J: TRBJ1-2
length: 13

DNA: TGTGCCAGCAGCTCGGGACTAGCGGGAGTTGGCGAGCAGTACTTC
CDR3: CASSSGLAGVGEQYF
V: TRBV11-2
D: TRBD2
size: -
J: TRBJ2-7
length: 15

DNA: TGTGCCAGCAGTTCGACAGGGGAGGCCACTGAAGCTTTCTTT
CDR3: CASSSTGEATEAFF
V: TRBV28
D: TRBD1
size: -
J: TRBJ1-1
length: 14

DNA: TGTGCCAGCAGCGAGGGGCCAACTAATGAAAAACTGTTTTTT
CDR3: CASSEGPTNEKLFF
V: TRBV7-2
D: -
size: -
J: TRBJ1-4
length: 14

DNA: TGTGCCAGCAGCTTTAACCTGATTGAGAGTGGCTACACCTTC
CDR3: CASSFNLIESGYTF
V: TRBV7-2
D: -
size: -
J: TRBJ1-2
length: 14

DNA: TGCAGTGCTATTGAGGGTAGTGGTAATCAGCCCCAGCATTTT
CDR3: CSAIEGSGNQPQHF
V: TRBV20-1
D: -
size: -
J: TRBJ1-5
length: 14

DNA: TGTGCCAGCACGTCCGGGAGGGAGCAGTACTTC
CDR3: CASTSGREQYF
V: TRBV2
D: TRBD2
size: -
J: TRBJ2-7
length: 11

DNA: TGTGCCAGCGGCGAGGGCAGCTCCTATAATTCACCCCTCCACTTT
CDR3: CASGEGSSYNSPLHF
V: TRBV28
D: -
size: -
J: TRBJ1-6
length: 15

DNA: TGCGCCAGCAGCCAAGAAGTCGAGGGTTCTGAAGCTTTCTTT
CDR3: CASSQEVEGSEAFF
V: TRBV4-3
D: -
size: -
J: TRBJ1-1
length: 14

DNA: TGTGCCAGCAGCGCCAGACAGGGGGCAATATATGGCTACACCTTC
CDR3: CASSARQGAIYGYTF
V: TRBV9
D: TRBD1
size: -
J: TRBJ1-2
length: 15

DNA: TGCGCCAGCAGCCAAGTAGTAGGGGTGAATCAGCCCCAGCATTTT
CDR3: CASSQVVGVNQPQHF
V: TRBV4-1
D: -
size: -
J: TRBJ1-5
length: 15

DNA: TGTGCCAGCAGTCCTACGAGGCCCTATGGCTACACCTTC
CDR3: CASSPTRPYGYTF
V: TRBV28
D: -
size: -
J: TRBJ1-2
length: 13

DNA: TGCGCCAGCAGCTTGCAGGGGTTCACAGATACGCAGTATTTT
CDR3: CASSLQGFTDTQYF
V: TRBV5-1
D: -
size: once
J: TRBJ2-3
length: 14

DNA: TGTGCCAGCAGGTTGACTAGTCCCGAGCAGTACTTC
CDR3: CASRLTSPEQYF
V: TRBV6-5
D: -
size: -
J: TRBJ2-7
length: 12

DNA: TGTGCCAGCAGTTTCTTACAGGGGGCGAGTAATTCACCCCTCCACTTT
CDR3: CASSFLQGASNSPLHF
V: TRBV6-5
D: TRBD1
size: -
J: TRBJ1-6
length: 16

DNA: TGTGCCTGGAGCGTGCGGGGCAACTACGAGCAGTACTTC
CDR3: CAWSVRGNYEQYF
V: TRBV30
D: -
size: -
J: TRBJ2-7
length: 13

DNA: TGTGCCAGCAGATTGGAGGGGAGGACTGAAGCTTTCTTT
CDR3: CASRLEGRTEAFF
V: TRBV6-5
D: -
size: -
J: TRBJ1-1
length: 13

DNA: TGTGCCAGTATTGGCCCGGGACAGGGATCCCCTACGGAGCAGTACTTC
CDR3: CASIGPGQGSPTEQYF
V: TRBV19
D: TRBD1
size: -
J: TRBJ2-7
length: 16

DNA: TGTGCCAGCAGTAAAGTCTACGAGCAGTACTTC
CDR3: CASSKVYEQYF
V: TRBV6-2/TRBV6-3
D: -
size: -
J: TRBJ2-7
length: 11

DNA: TGCGCCAGCAGCTTGGGCCAGAGGGGCACTGAAGCTTTCTTT
CDR3: CASSLGQRGTEAFF
V: TRBV5-1
D: -
size: -
J: TRBJ1-1
length: 14

DNA: TGTGCCAGCACCATAAGGGACACTGAAGCTTTCTTT
CDR3: CASTIRDTEAFF
V: TRBV28
D: -
size: -
J: TRBJ1-1
length: 12

DNA: TGTGCCAGCAGCCGAAGGGGGGACGATACGCAGTATTTT
CDR3: CASSRRGDDTQYF
V: TRBV3-1/TRBV3-2
D: -
size: -
J: TRBJ2-3
length: 13

DNA: TGTGCCAGCAGCCCCTTGGGCCTGGACCCCTACGAGCAGTACTTC
CDR3: CASSPLGLDPYEQYF
V: TRBV11-2
D: -
size: -
J: TRBJ2-7
length: 15

DNA: TGTGCCAGCAGCCACCCCGGACAGGACCAATCCTACGAGCAGTACTTC
CDR3: CASSHPGQDQSYEQYF
V: TRBV7-8
D: TRBD1
size: -
J: TRBJ2-7
length: 16

DNA: TGTGCCAGCAGTGATACAGGGTCAGATACGCAGTATTTT
CDR3: CASSDTGSDTQYF
V: TRBV2
D: -
size: -
J: TRBJ2-3
length: 13

DNA: TGTGCCAGCTCACCCCGCTTAAATAATGAGCAGTTCTTC
CDR3: CASSPRLNNEQFF
V: TRBV18
D: -
size: -
J: TRBJ2-1
length: 13

DNA: TGTGCCAGCAGTTACCCCGAGAGGGGACAGCCCCAGCATTTT
CDR3: CASSYPERGQPQHF
V: TRBV28
D: -
size: -
J: TRBJ1-5
length: 14

DNA: TGTGCCAGCAGTTTCCAAGATCAGCCCCAGCATTTT
CDR3: CASSFQDQPQHF
V: TRBV28
D: -
size: -
J: TRBJ1-5
length: 12

DNA: TGTGCCAGCAGTTACGTGGGCAGCTCCTACGAGCAGTACTTC
CDR3: CASSYVGSSYEQYF
V: TRBV6-5
D: -
size: -
J: TRBJ2-7
length: 14

DNA: TGTGCCAGCGTAAAGACTGAAGCTTTCTTT
CDR3: CASVKTEAFF
V: TRBV12-3/TRBV12-4
D: -
size: -
J: TRBJ1-1
length: 10

DNA: TGTGCCAGCAGTGCGCTAGGGGATACCTATGAAAAACTGTTTTTT
CDR3: CASSALGDTYEKLFF
V: TRBV2
D: -
size: -
J: TRBJ1-4
length: 15

DNA: TGTGCCAGCAGTTTATACCCTGTGGGGGATCAGCCCCAGCATTTT
CDR3: CASSLYPVGDQPQHF
V: TRBV27
D: -
size: -
J: TRBJ1-5
length: 15

DNA: TGTGCCAGCAGCCAAGCTCGGGCCAGTCTTGCTTTCTTT
CDR3: CASSQARASLAFF
V: TRBV3-1/TRBV3-2
D: -
size: few
J: TRBJ1-1
length: 13